This entry features one T cell receptor beta chain sequence. This record comes from a study of shared clonotypes between healthy human individuals. The table came from immunoSEQ multiplex PCR; TCRdb's copy has only in-frame clones and leaves some out. Seen here are about 690,000 clones, around 91% observed once, and the top ten hold about a third. This sequence originates from a young man in good health. Some clones in this sample may be carry-over from other donors' samples. The sequencing input was memory CD8+ T cells from PBMCs. Subset indicated: CD45RO+ cells pooled with CCR7-negative TemRA cells.

The CDR3 region has the DNA TGTGCCTGGAGTAACCTGGACACCCTTGGGGAGACCCAGTACTTC. Encoded protein: CAWSNLDTLGETQYF. The chain is built from TRBV30 and TRBJ2-5; D may be TRBD1 (5 bases). CDR1 GTSNPN and CDR2 SVGIG come from the germline V gene (reference sequence). This CDR3 region has 15 residues. V shed 2 bases and J shed 5 bases, with 18 bases lying between them.